The text below deals with one T cell receptor beta chain. Participants were aged about 18 to 90 years, lived in 20 to 25 US areas, and enrolled virtually. In assigning cohorts, the study relied on participant-reported clinical history. The CDR3 covers 20 residues. V shed 3 bases and J 1 base; nucleotides not matched to a gene: 9. Germline CDR1 reads MGHRA; CDR2 reads YSYEKL. The table came from immunoSEQ multiplex PCR; TCRdb's copy has only in-frame clones and leaves some out. The repertoire holds more than 300,000 clones, with 85% to 90% as singletons. This sample is drawn from a study of blood T cell repertoires in COVID-19. Study details: Sample material is recorded as cDNA or gDNA derived from T cells, B-cell-depleted T cells, or PBMCs.

Material: PBMCs or T cells enriched from blood (not recorded which). The TCR was taken from a man younger than 45 who had recovered from COVID-19. This chain joins TRBV4-1 and TRBJ2-2; 15 positions match TRBD2. The CDR3 protein is CASSHGRGLAGGLNTGELFF. DNA of the CDR3: TGCGCCAGCAGCCACGGCCGGGGACTAGCGGGGGGCCTGAACACCGGGGAGCTGTTTTTT.